Listed here are 23 T cell receptor beta chains from one sample, sequenced in a study of blood T cell repertoires in COVID-19. Clones were sequenced by immunoSEQ multiplex PCR, and TCRdb holds only the in-frame ones, with some missing. The sample lists roughly 160,000 clones, around 90% occurring once. Sequences were obtained from peripheral blood. Every receptor here comes from a young man with acute or convalescent COVID-19.

The chain links TRBV5-5 to TRBJ2-5; 11 nucleotides agree with TRBD2. The CDR3 contains 18 residues. Per the germline V gene, CDR1 is SGHKS and CDR2 is YYEKEE (reference sequence). Trimming removed 6 bases from V and 4 bases from J; junction bases left unmatched: 17. This CDR3 is CASNIAGGPRLVGETQYF. As DNA, the CDR3 is TGTGCCAGCAACATAGCGGGAGGGCCAAGGTTGGTCGGAGAGACCCAGTACTTC.

The CDR3, as DNA: TGTGCCAGCAGCCTCACCTTTCAGAATGGCTACACCTTC. It encodes CASSLTFQNGYTF. This chain links TRBV5-5 with TRBJ1-2; D gene uncertain. Trimming removed 4 bases from V and 6 bases from J, with 13 bases in between. The CDR3 sequence is 13 residues long. Germline V gene data show CDR1 as SGHKS and CDR2 as YYEKEE (reference sequence).

CDR3 sequence (DNA): TGTGCCAGCAGCTTAGACGGGTTGAACACTGAAGCTTTCTTT. This translates into CASSLDGLNTEAFF. The gene calls are TRBV7-6 and TRBJ1-1; no clear D gene. Germline-derived CDR1 and CDR2 are SGHVS and FNYEAQ. The CDR3 extends over 14 amino acids. Trimming stripped 1 base from V and 0 bases from J, with 6 bases between.

This clone has only one observation. V is TRBV9 and J is TRBJ2-5; maybe TRBD1 (8 bases). V shed 4 bases and J shed 5 bases, with 12 bases lying between them. Germline V gene sequence: CDR1 SGDLS, CDR2 YYNGEE. This CDR3 spans 13 amino acids. The CDR3 region has the DNA TGTGCCAGCAGCATACAGGGGGGGGAGACCCAGTACTTC. Protein sequence: CASSIQGGETQYF.

The rearrangement joins TRBV3-1 (or the pseudogene TRBV3-2) to TRBJ1-1, with D uncertain. V lost 6 bases to trimming and J lost 5 bases, with 13 bases between them. CDR3 size: 13 residues. Germline CDR1 is LGHDT and CDR2 is YNNKEL (reference sequence). In nucleotides, the CDR3 is TGTGCCAGCAGGCCGGGATTAGGGACTGAAGCTTTCTTT. Protein sequence: CASRPGLGTEAFF.

In this sample, this clone turned up a few times. The chain is built from TRBV7-9 and TRBJ1-5, with unresolved D. The V and J ends lost 7 bases and 4 bases respectively, with 11 bases between them. This CDR3 spans 13 amino acids. Germline V gene lookup returns CDR1 SEHNR and CDR2 FQNEAQ (reference sequence). The CDR3 DNA follows: TGTGCCAGCACCTCTGCGGGAAATCAGCCCCAGCATTTT. Its protein product is CASTSAGNQPQHF.

The rearrangement joins TRBV19 to TRBJ2-3; 13 bases agree with TRBD2. J was trimmed by 4 bases and V by 2 bases; bases with no gene match: 6. Germline V gene lookup returns CDR1 LNHDA and CDR2 SQIVND (reference sequence). The CDR3 extends over 17 amino acids. CDR3 amino acids: CASSIRTSGGYSDTQYF. DNA for the CDR3: TGTGCCAGTAGTATAAGGACTAGCGGGGGTTACTCAGATACGCAGTATTTT.

This clone has only one observation. The rearrangement links TRBV19 to TRBJ1-2; weak D call: TRBD1 (5 bases). This CDR3 spans 15 amino acids. From germline, CDR1 is LNHDA and CDR2 SQIVND (reference sequence). Trimming took 3 bases from V and 0 from J, leaving 11 bases between them. CDR3 amino acids: CASSIGGTANYGYTF. The CDR3 nucleotides are TGTGCCAGTAGTATCGGGGGGACGGCTAACTATGGCTACACCTTC.

V gene TRBV5-1 combines with J gene TRBJ2-2, with D possibly TRBD1 on 6 matching bases. V lost 3 bases to trimming and J lost 5 bases, with 11 bases between them. The germline gives CDR1 SGHRS, CDR2 YFSETQ. The CDR3 loop spans 14 amino acids. The CDR3 region is CASSYRVGTGELFF. CDR3 DNA: TGCGCCAGCAGCTACAGGGTTGGGACCGGGGAGCTGTTTTTT.

This sequence joins TRBV20-1 and TRBJ1-1, with D perhaps matching TRBD1 (5 bases). CDR1 and CDR2 from the germline V gene are DFQATT and SNEGSKA (reference sequence). The CDR3 runs 12 residues. The ends were cut back, 3 bases at V and 6 bases at J, with 11 bases in the middle. CDR3 nucleotide sequence: TGCAGTGCTAGTAGCAGGGAGGCTGAAGCTTTCTTT. The encoded protein is CSASSREAEAFF.

The J gene is TRBJ2-7, the V gene TRBV6-1, with unresolved D. Deletions cut 5 bases from V and 7 bases from J, with 15 bases between. The CDR3 runs 13 residues. Germline-derived CDR1 and CDR2 are MNHNS and SASEGT. The CDR3 is CASSRSETGEQYF. The CDR3, as DNA: TGTGCCAGCAGTCGCTCGGAAACGGGTGAGCAGTACTTC.

DNA for the CDR3: TGTGCCAGCAGCCTCGAGGTCAGTCAGCCCCAGCATTTT. This gives the protein CASSLEVSQPQHF. This chain links TRBV7-6 with TRBJ1-5, with D unclear. This CDR3 spans 13 amino acids. V was clipped by 5 bases and J by 6 bases, with 11 bases between them. The germline CDR1 and CDR2 sequences are SGHVS and FNYEAQ.

The rearrangement joins TRBV12-5 to TRBJ1-4; D gene uncertain. This CDR3 has 13 residues. CDR1 and CDR2 from the germline V gene are LGHNT and FRNRAP. V dropped 6 bases and J dropped 7 bases, with 12 bases sitting between them. CDR3 nucleotides: TGTGCTAGTGGCCTCGCGGAGATTGAAAAACTGTTTTTT. It codes for CASGLAEIEKLFF.

The J gene is TRBJ2-2, the V gene TRBV25-1; D is possibly TRBD1 (6 bases). The CDR3 covers 13 residues. Per the germline V gene, CDR1 is MGHDK and CDR2 is SYGVNS. Trimming pared 4 bases from V and 9 bases from J, leaving 12 bases between. The CDR3 here is CASSVQGAWELFF. For the CDR3, the DNA is TGTGCCAGCAGTGTACAGGGCGCGTGGGAGCTGTTTTTT.

The chain joins TRBV10-3 to TRBJ2-1; 7 bases align to TRBD2. With V trimmed by 7 bases and J by 3 bases, 6 bases remained unmatched. CDR3 length: 14 amino acids. The germline CDR1 and CDR2 sequences are ENHRY and SYGVKD. The DNA for the CDR3 is TGTGCCATCACCGTGGGGGGGAACTACAATGAGCAGTTCTTC. Protein: CAITVGGNYNEQFF.

This chain uses TRBV7-6 with TRBJ2-1; the match to TRBD2 covers 12 bases. The junction had 3 bases not matched to a gene; V was cut back by 4 bases and J by 5 bases. CDR3 length equals 15 residues. Germline lookup yields CDR1 SGHVS and CDR2 FNYEAQ. CDR3 nucleotides: TGTGCCAGCAGCTCACTAGCGGGGGGACACAATGAGCAGTTCTTC. It specifies CASSSLAGGHNEQFF.

The J gene is TRBJ2-5, the V gene TRBV5-1, with TRBD2 as a possible D gene (6 bases). The CDR3 totals 15 residues. In germline, CDR1 is SGHRS, CDR2 YFSETQ. V was pared by 3 bases and J by 5 bases, with 17 bases between. In DNA, the CDR3 is TGCGCCAGCAGCTATATACCGGGGGAAGAGGAGACCCAGTACTTC. Its protein is CASSYIPGEEETQYF.

The chain employs TRBV6-6 and TRBJ1-3; tentative D call: TRBD1 (6 bases). Trimming took 5 bases from V and 2 from J, leaving 10 bases between them. The CDR3 totals 14 residues. Per germline, CDR1 MNHNY and CDR2 SVGAGI (reference sequence). CDR3 bases: TGTGCCAGCAGTCCCGGACAGCCTGGAAACACCATATATTTT. It encodes CASSPGQPGNTIYF.

CDR3: CASFSPGDSHPAGELFF. Here the CDR3 DNA reads TGTGCCAGCTTCTCACCAGGGGATAGCCATCCAGCCGGGGAGCTGTTTTTT. The chain recombines TRBV25-1 with TRBJ2-2, with TRBD1 as a possible D gene (6 bases). The V gene's germline CDR1 is MGHDK and CDR2 SYGVNS. The V end was cut by 8 bases, the J end by 6 bases, with 25 bases between. The CDR3 spans 17 residues. Together with reference TRBV25-1 and TRBJ2-2, the CDR3 gives the full variable domain: EADIYQTPRYLVIGTGKKITLECSQTMGHDKMYWYQQDPGMELHLIHYSYGVNSTEKGDLSSESTVSRIRTEHFPLTLESARPSHTSQYLCASFSPGDSHPAGELFFGEGSRLTVL.

CDR3 protein: CASSLSLPGQGLSPLHF. Written as DNA, the CDR3 is TGTGCCAGCAGTTTATCCCTTCCGGGACAGGGCCTTTCACCCCTCCACTTT. The V gene is TRBV27, the J gene TRBJ1-6, with 9 bases identical to TRBD1. The germline V gene has CDR1 MNHEY and CDR2 SMNVEV (reference sequence). The CDR3 length is 17 residues. V lost 0 bases to trimming and J lost 9 bases; unmatched junction nucleotides: 9.

This chain uses TRBV5-1 with TRBJ1-3; 9 nucleotides line up with TRBD1. This CDR3 is built from 19 residues. The germline CDR1 and CDR2 sequences are SGHRS and YFSETQ. The ends lost 4 bases at V and 0 bases at J; junction bases unmatched: 14. The CDR3 bases are TGCGCCAGCAGCAAGATTTGGACAGGGGACCCCTTCTCTGGAAACACCATATATTTT. Its translation is CASSKIWTGDPFSGNTIYF.

The rearrangement joins TRBV18 to TRBJ2-2; 8 bases are a match to TRBD1. The CDR3 contains 17 residues. Trimming at V came to 3 bases and at J to 2 bases, leaving 8 bases not matched to a gene. Germline V gene lookup returns CDR1 KGHSH and CDR2 LQKENI. Written as DNA, the CDR3 is TGTGCCAGCTCACCCCTCGGAACAGGGGGAAACACCGGGGAGCTGTTTTTT. Its translation is CASSPLGTGGNTGELFF.

V gene TRBV11-2 combines with J gene TRBJ2-3; 9 bases are shared with TRBD1. The CDR3 loop spans 16 amino acids. With V trimmed by 4 bases and J by 4 bases, 9 bases remained unmatched. CDR1 is SGHAT, CDR2 FQNNGV, per germline. CDR3 region: CASSYRTGALADTQYF. DNA of the CDR3: TGTGCCAGCAGCTACCGGACAGGGGCGCTGGCAGATACGCAGTATTTT.